This entry lists 21 T cell receptor beta chains sequenced from one sample in a study of technical replicates of blood from a handful of donors. Sequencing was performed with immunoSEQ multiplex PCR; in TCRdb, only in-frame clones are kept and a portion is missing. The table records about 88,000 clones, roughly 92% of them present only once. Sequencing was carried out using T cells isolated from PBMCs. The receptors were sampled from a human donor in good health.

Remarks on this clone: Mismatch with germline at one junction end may stem from a read error. The V call is TRBV19, the J call TRBJ1-5; D uncertain. The CDR3 totals 13 residues. Germline V lookup: CDR1 LNHDA, CDR2 SQIVND (reference sequence). As DNA, the CDR3 is TGTGCCAGTAGCATAGACATCAATCAGCCCCAGCATTTT. Encoded protein: CASSIDINQPQHF. The variable domain in full, with the rest retrieved from reference TRBV19 and TRBJ1-5, is DGGITQSPKYLFRKEGQNVTLSCEQNLNHDAMYWYRQDPGQGLRLIYYSQIVNDFQKGDIAEGYSVSREKKESFPLTVTSAQKNPTAFYLCASSIDINQPQHFGDGTRLSIL.

The chain recombines TRBV6-6 with TRBJ2-1, with unresolved D. With 5 bases removed from V and 8 bases from J, the gap between germline ends came to 13 bases. This CDR3 comprises 13 residues. Germline CDR1 is MNHNY and CDR2 is SVGAGI (reference sequence). For the CDR3, the DNA is TGTGCCAGCAGTACAGTAAGGTTAGATGAGCAGTTCTTC. It encodes CASSTVRLDEQFF.

In DNA form, the CDR3 reads TGTGCCAGCAGATCAGGGCTCAATCAGCCCCAGCATTTT. Its translation: CASRSGLNQPQHF. The V call is TRBV6-6, the J call TRBJ1-5, with D possibly matching TRBD1 (5 bases). Germline V gene data show CDR1 as MNHNY and CDR2 as SVGAGI (reference sequence). Trimming pared 6 bases from V and 3 bases from J, leaving 9 bases between. This CDR3 has 13 amino acids.

The chain is built from TRBV18 and TRBJ2-7; 9 nucleotides align to TRBD2. Trimming took 3 bases from V and 7 from J; bases not matched to a gene: 10. The CDR3 runs 15 residues. Germline V gene sequence: CDR1 KGHSH, CDR2 LQKENI. DNA for the CDR3: TGTGCCAGCTCACCTTTTAGCGGGGGAGACGAGGAGCAGTACTTC. Encoded protein: CASSPFSGGDEEQYF.

The gene calls are TRBV2 and TRBJ2-7; the D gene is possibly TRBD1 (5 bases). The V end lost 5 bases, the J end lost 4 bases, and 12 bases lay between the germline ends. The V gene's germline CDR1 is SNHLY and CDR2 FYNNEI. The CDR3 runs to 13 residues. CDR3 loop: CASSRSQEYEQYF. The CDR3 DNA reads TGTGCCAGCAGTAGGTCACAGGAGTACGAGCAGTACTTC.

The chain carries TRBV5-1 and TRBJ2-7, with 12 bases that match TRBD1. Germline CDR1 and CDR2: SGHRS and YFSETQ. The CDR3 consists of 18 residues. J gave up 0 bases and V 4 bases, and 11 bases lay outside the gene matches. Here the CDR3 reads CASSPGTGGTWGSYEQYF. The CDR3 coding sequence is TGCGCCAGCAGCCCCGGGACAGGGGGCACTTGGGGCTCCTACGAGCAGTACTTC.

The chain has TRBV5-4 and TRBJ2-7; 11 bases fit TRBD1. The germline gives CDR1 SGHNT, CDR2 YYREEE (reference sequence). Trimming removed 0 bases from V and 3 bases from J; junction bases left unmatched: 5. The CDR3 consists of 16 residues. The CDR3 DNA is TGTGCCAGCAGCTTGGGCGGGGGACAGGGGGACTACGAGCAGTACTTC. It is translated as CASSLGGGQGDYEQYF.

V is TRBV7-6 and J is TRBJ1-4, with 9 positions matching TRBD1. The CDR3 spans 14 residues. The V segment lost 5 bases and the J segment 5 bases; nucleotides outside the gene matches: 3. The germline V gene encodes CDR1 SGHVS and CDR2 FNYEAQ. DNA of the CDR3: TGTGCCAGCAGCCCTGGGACAGGGAATGAAAAACTGTTTTTT. Translated, it gives CASSPGTGNEKLFF.

The chain employs TRBV5-1 and TRBJ2-7; a possible D gene is TRBD1 (5 bases). Germline CDR1 SGHRS, CDR2 YFSETQ. V was cut by 4 bases and J by 3 bases, with 11 bases left in between. This CDR3 is 13 amino acids long. The CDR3 nucleotides are TGCGCCAGCAGCGGGGCGAGCCACTACGAGCAGTACTTC. Its translation: CASSGASHYEQYF. Full variable domain (rest looked up from reference TRBV5-1 and TRBJ2-7): KAGVTQTPRYLIKTRGQQVTLSCSPISGHRSVSWYQQTPGQGLQFLFEYFSETQRNKGNFPGRFSGRQFSNSRSEMNVSTLELGDSALYLCASSGASHYEQYFGPGTRLTVT.

In nucleotides, the CDR3 is TGTGCCAGTAGTATGGCAGTGCACGTTAACTATGGCTACACCTTC. Protein product: CASSMAVHVNYGYTF. The V and J genes are TRBV19 and TRBJ1-2; D gene uncertain. The CDR3 length is 15 residues. Trimming took 3 bases from V and 1 from J, leaving 12 bases between them. The germline CDR1 and CDR2 sequences are LNHDA and SQIVND (reference sequence).

This clone is a singleton in its sample. This chain connects TRBV7-6 to TRBJ2-1; D unclear. From germline, CDR1 is SGHVS and CDR2 FNYEAQ. V lost 1 base and J 0 bases, leaving 10 bases between the germline ends. This CDR3 region has 16 residues. CDR3 sequence (DNA): TGTGCCAGCAGCTTAGTTCCGCGGAGCTCCTACAATGAGCAGTTCTTC. This codes for CASSLVPRSSYNEQFF.

J is TRBJ2-7 and V is TRBV6-5; 7 nucleotides agree with TRBD2. V trimming: 0 bases; J trimming: 3 bases; junction bases outside the gene matches: 5. The CDR3 has 15 residues. The germline gives CDR1 MNHEY, CDR2 SVGAGI. The CDR3 loop reads CASSYSPTGGYEQYF. CDR3 DNA: TGTGCCAGCAGTTACTCGCCCACGGGAGGCTACGAGCAGTACTTC.

The CDR3 DNA follows: TGTGCCAGCAGTTTAACACACGGACTCCGGCACCACGAGCAGTACTTC. Translating it yields CASSLTHGLRHHEQYF. V usage is TRBV6-5 and J usage is TRBJ2-7; tentatively, D is TRBD2 (5 bases). The CDR3 has 16 amino acids. V gave up 4 bases and J gave up 5 bases, with 21 bases separating them. In germline, CDR1 is MNHEY, CDR2 SVGAGI.

J is TRBJ1-1 and V is TRBV6-6; TRBD1 agrees at 8 bases. The CDR3 contains 15 residues. CDR1 is MNHNY and CDR2 is SVGAGI in the germline V gene (reference sequence). V gave up 6 bases and J gave up 1 base; unmatched junction bases: 7. In DNA form, the CDR3 reads TGTGCCAGCAGCAGCAGGGGGCGGGGGAACACTGAAGCTTTCTTT. This sequence encodes CASSSRGRGNTEAFF.

The V call is TRBV5-4, the J call TRBJ2-7, with 7 bases aligning to TRBD1. The CDR3 is made up of 13 amino acids. The trim removed 5 bases at V and 1 base at J, leaving 3 bases unmatched. The germline V gene has CDR1 SGHNT and CDR2 YYREEE (reference sequence). CDR3 loop: CASRSGQSYEQYF. The DNA of the CDR3 is TGTGCCAGCAGATCGGGACAGTCCTACGAGCAGTACTTC.

J is TRBJ2-1 and V is TRBV5-1; weak D call: TRBD2 (6 bases). V shed 6 bases and J shed 2 bases, with 18 bases lying between them. Germline loops: CDR1 SGHRS, CDR2 YFSETQ. The CDR3 totals 16 residues. Written as DNA, the CDR3 is TGCGCCAGCACACCAACCGGGAGCGCGGCCTACAATGAGCAGTTCTTC. Residues: CASTPTGSAAYNEQFF.

The genes are TRBV23-1 and TRBJ2-1; D remains ambiguous. TRBV23-1 is reported as an ORF; its role is uncertain. V lost 7 bases and J lost 10, with 17 bases in between. This CDR3 has 13 residues. CDR3 in amino acids: CASTHEEVTEQFF. The CDR3 DNA reads as TGCGCCAGCACCCACGAAGAGGTGACCGAGCAGTTCTTC.

The chain couples TRBV9 to TRBJ1-2; tentative D call: TRBD1 (6 bases). The ends were cut back, 0 bases at V and 4 bases at J, with 10 bases in the middle. The CDR3 covers 14 residues. In germline, CDR1 is SGDLS, CDR2 YYNGEE. CDR3 protein: CASSVVGQSYGYTF. The CDR3 DNA reads TGTGCCAGCAGCGTAGTCGGACAGAGCTATGGCTACACCTTC.

The rearrangement links TRBV25-1 to TRBJ1-2; tentatively, D is TRBD1 (6 bases). Trimming took 0 bases from V and 3 from J, leaving 11 bases between them. Germline V gene data show CDR1 as MGHDK and CDR2 as SYGVNS. The CDR3 extends over 15 amino acids. The CDR3 here is CASSEYSAGDYGYTF. CDR3 DNA sequence: TGTGCCAGCAGTGAATATAGCGCAGGGGACTATGGCTACACCTTC.

The chain employs TRBV28 and TRBJ2-3, with 11 bases that match TRBD2. The CDR3 totals 15 residues. V shed 2 bases and J 5 bases; nucleotides not matched to a gene: 3. Germline loops: CDR1 MDHEN, CDR2 SYDVKM. CDR3: CASSLIAGGGDTQYF. As DNA, the CDR3 is TGTGCCAGCAGTTTAATAGCGGGAGGGGGAGATACGCAGTATTTT.

This clone was seen only once. This rearrangement joins TRBV15 to TRBJ2-5, with 11 bases fitting TRBD1. The germline V gene has CDR1 LNHNV and CDR2 YYDKDF (reference sequence). The CDR3 is made up of 16 amino acids. After removal of 5 bases from V and 0 bases from J, the junction contained 5 bases not matched to a gene. In nucleotides, the CDR3 is TGTGCCACCAGCGGAGGGACAGGGGGGAACCAAGAGACCCAGTACTTC. This gives the protein CATSGGTGGNQETQYF.